Below, 5 T cell receptor beta chains from the same sample are listed, as sequenced in a study of tumor and adjacent non-tumor tissue in lung cancer. A modified ARM-PCR protocol with three rounds of nested PCR amplified TCRbeta. TCRdb re-called the multiplex PCR reads through MiXCR, storing one row per CDR3 protein. The sample shows 91,000 or so distinct CDR3 sequences, about 72% of them seen only once. No cell sorting was done before RNA was extracted from the tissue. The specimen was lung tumor tissue. Source of these receptors: a man in his sixties with non-small cell lung cancer.

On this clonotype: One end of the junction does not line up with germline, which may come from a read error. The chain uses TRBV6-2 or TRBV6-3 and TRBJ2-4; 9 bases agree with TRBD1. Germline CDR1 and CDR2: MNHEY and SVGEGT. This CDR3 has 13 amino acids. CDR3 nucleotide sequence: TGTGTCAGCAATATACAGGGGGCAAACATTCAGTATTTC. Amino acid sequence: CVSNIQGANIQYF.

Regarding this clonotype: One end of the junction varies from germline; a read error may be responsible. This sequence joins TRBV6-5 and TRBJ2-2; 7 nucleotides line up with TRBD1. The CDR3 runs to 15 residues. Germline V gene sequence: CDR1 MNHEY, CDR2 SVGAGI. CDR3 DNA: TGTGCCAGTAGGTCCGGGACAGTGAGCACCGGGGAGCTCTTTTTT. Amino acid sequence: CASRSGTVSTGELFF.

V and J are TRBV6-5 and TRBJ1-6; D gene ambiguous. CDR1 is MNHEY, CDR2 SVGAGI, per germline. Trimming took off 2 bases at V and 5 bases at J, with 13 bases between the two ends. CDR3 length: 16 residues. Written as DNA, the CDR3 is TGTGCCAGCAGTTACGCCTCTTCCGGGAATAATTCACCCCTCCACTTT. Residues: CASSYASSGNNSPLHF.

The chain combines TRBV6-5 with TRBJ2-1; D gene ambiguous. CDR1 MNHEY and CDR2 SVGAGI come from the germline V gene. The CDR3 sequence is 15 residues long. V was pared by 9 bases and J by 13 bases, with 28 bases between. The CDR3 reads CARKLQEPSKMEQFF. As DNA, the CDR3 is TGTGCCAGAAAACTTCAGGAACCTTCGAAAATGGAACAGTTCTTC.

Concerning this clonotype: The CDR3 ends on some other residue instead of the conserved phenylalanine or tryptophan, so this is likely a read error. V is TRBV24-1 and J is TRBJ2-1; D unresolved. The CDR3 runs 15 residues. Germline assignment: CDR1 KGHDR and CDR2 SFDVKD. CDR3 DNA: TGCGCCACCAGTGACTCCCTTGGCAGGTACAATGAGCAGTTCTTA. Its protein is CATSDSLGRYNEQFL.